Only a few counts were recorded for the clone carrying this T cell receptor (beta chain). Its antigen is unknown. The source of the sample is a study of T cells in Graves' hyperthyroidism and ophthalmopathy. Study results and limitations: Expanded thyroid clonotypes (above 0.001) were mostly also found in blood.

Trimming removed 8 bases at V and 1 base at J, with 9 bases between. CDR3 length: 13 amino acids. Germline V lookup: CDR1 LNHNV, CDR2 YYDKDF (reference sequence). Amplified regions were TCR beta CDR3 sequences from RNA transcripts. The HTBI primer set was used in a first-round RT-PCR of the TCR CDR3. Using its own MiXCR run on the multiplex PCR reads, TCRdb lists one record per CDR3 protein. The sample shows 650,000 to 850,000 distinct CDR3 sequences, roughly a sixth of them seen only once. This sequence joins TRBV15 and TRBJ1-5, with D unresolved. This TCR was recovered from a woman aged 45-65 years with Graves' hyperthyroidism that later progressed to Graves' ophthalmopathy. Material for sequencing was blood. CDR3 protein: CATGLGSNQPQHF. For the CDR3, the DNA is TGTGCCACCGGGTTAGGGAGCAATCAGCCCCAGCATTTT.